This TCR beta chain was observed in a study of T cell responses to AZD1222 COVID-19 vaccine. TCRdb's copy holds only in-frame clones and misses some; the assay was immunoSEQ multiplex PCR. This table has 72,000 or so clones, 85% appearing once. The germline V gene has CDR1 MNHEY and CDR2 SVGAGI. The CDR3 is 13 residues long. Trimming cost V 5 bases and J 8 bases; bases outside gene matches: 8. Sequences were derived from peripheral blood, sampled on day 0 of AZD1222 vaccination. The TCR comes from an adult in good health. This sequence joins TRBV6-5 and TRBJ1-2; 7 bases are shared with TRBD1. CDR3 amino acids: CASSTRQGGGYTF. The CDR3 DNA follows: TGTGCCAGCAGTACCAGACAGGGTGGAGGCTACACCTTC.